This TCR beta chain derives from a study of shared clonotypes between healthy human individuals. Study results and limitations: Sequencing depth was a factor that was expected to affect clonotype sharing among donors. The small donor group covered limited genetic and exposure diversity.

Germline CDR1 MNHEY, CDR2 SVGAGI. V was shortened by 2 bases and J by 2 bases, with 10 bases between the two germline ends. The CDR3 runs 14 residues. It was at deep level that the assay was run. Method: immunoSEQ multiplex PCR; TCRdb's copy keeps in-frame clones and lacks some. The sample records about 820,000 clones, 80% to 95% being singletons. On this clone: Its antigen is unidentified.

Terminally differentiated effector memory CD45RA+ cells were excluded from the naive CD8 cells, which were CD45RO-negative and positively selected for CCR7. Sequencing was done on a sample of naive CD8+ T cells sorted from blood. The TCR was taken from a man aged 25 to 45 in good health. The chain is built from TRBV6-5 and TRBJ2-7; D is perhaps TRBD1 (5 bases). The CDR3 nucleotides read TGTGCCAGCAGTTACCAGGGAAGGCCCTACGAGCAGTACTTC. The encoded protein is CASSYQGRPYEQYF.